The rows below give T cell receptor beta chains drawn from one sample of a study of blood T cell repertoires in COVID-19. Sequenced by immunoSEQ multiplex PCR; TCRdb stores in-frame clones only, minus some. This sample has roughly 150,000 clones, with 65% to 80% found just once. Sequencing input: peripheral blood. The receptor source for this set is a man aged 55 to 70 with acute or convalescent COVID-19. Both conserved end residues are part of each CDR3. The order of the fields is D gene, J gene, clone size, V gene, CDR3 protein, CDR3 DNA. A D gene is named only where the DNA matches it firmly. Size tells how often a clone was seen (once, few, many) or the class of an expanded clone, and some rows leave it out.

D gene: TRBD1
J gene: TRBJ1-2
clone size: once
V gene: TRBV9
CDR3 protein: CASSLTGAGYTF
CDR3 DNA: TGTGCCAGCAGTCTAACAGGGGCTGGCTACACCTTC

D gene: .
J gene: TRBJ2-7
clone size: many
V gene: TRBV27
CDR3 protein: CASSPISNSYEQYF
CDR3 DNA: TGTGCCAGCAGTCCCATTTCAAACTCCTACGAGCAGTACTTC

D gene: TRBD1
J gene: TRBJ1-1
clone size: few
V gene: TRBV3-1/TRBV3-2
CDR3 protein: CASSQPGQLLPEAFF
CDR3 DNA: TGTGCCAGCAGCCAACCGGGACAGCTCCTTCCTGAAGCTTTCTTT

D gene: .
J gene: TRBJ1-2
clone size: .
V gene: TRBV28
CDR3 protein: CATEQGFYGYTF
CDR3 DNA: TGTGCCACCGAACAGGGTTTCTATGGCTACACCTTC

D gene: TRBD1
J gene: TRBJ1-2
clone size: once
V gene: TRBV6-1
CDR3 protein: CASSEAGQGIYGYTF
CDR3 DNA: TGTGCCAGCAGTGAAGCGGGACAGGGTATCTATGGCTACACCTTC

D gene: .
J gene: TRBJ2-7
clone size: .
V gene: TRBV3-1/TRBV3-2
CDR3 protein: CASSQGGTTVFYEQYF
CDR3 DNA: TGTGCCAGCAGCCAAGGAGGTACGACAGTTTTCTACGAGCAGTACTTC

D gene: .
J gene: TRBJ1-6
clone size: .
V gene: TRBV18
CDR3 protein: CASSPSQASPLHF
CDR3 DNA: TGTGCCAGCTCACCAAGCCAAGCTTCACCCCTCCACTTT

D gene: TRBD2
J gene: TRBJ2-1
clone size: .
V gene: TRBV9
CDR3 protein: CASSVEVGRLAANEQFF
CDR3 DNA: TGTGCCAGCAGCGTAGAAGTCGGAAGACTAGCTGCGAATGAGCAGTTCTTC

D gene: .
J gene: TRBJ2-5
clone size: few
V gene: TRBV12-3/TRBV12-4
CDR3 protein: CASNFAGQETQYF
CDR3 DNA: TGTGCCAGCAACTTCGCCGGCCAAGAGACCCAGTACTTC

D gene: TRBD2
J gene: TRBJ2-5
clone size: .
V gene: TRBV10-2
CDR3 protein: CASSKGTSGGTQETQYF
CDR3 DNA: TGCGCCAGCAGTAAAGGGACTAGCGGGGGGACACAAGAGACCCAGTACTTC

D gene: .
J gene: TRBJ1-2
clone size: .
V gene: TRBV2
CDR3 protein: CASSEGQHYGYTF
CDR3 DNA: TGTGCCAGCAGTGAAGGACAGCACTATGGCTACACCTTC

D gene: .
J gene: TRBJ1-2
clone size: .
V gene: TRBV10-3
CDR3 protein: CAISESVADYGYTF
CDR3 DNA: TGTGCCATCAGTGAGAGCGTGGCAGACTATGGCTACACCTTC

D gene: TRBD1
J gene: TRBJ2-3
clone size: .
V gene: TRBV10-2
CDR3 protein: CASRATGALLDTQYF
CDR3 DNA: TGCGCCAGCAGAGCGACAGGGGCCCTGTTGGATACGCAGTATTTT

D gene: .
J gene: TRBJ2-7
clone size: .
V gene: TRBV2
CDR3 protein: CASSPTGYSYEQYF
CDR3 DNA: TGTGCCAGCAGTCCGACAGGTTACTCCTACGAGCAGTACTTC

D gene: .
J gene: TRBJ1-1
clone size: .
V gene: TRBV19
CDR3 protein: CASSAWSGENTEAFF
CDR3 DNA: TGTGCCAGTAGTGCCTGGTCCGGGGAGAACACTGAAGCTTTCTTT

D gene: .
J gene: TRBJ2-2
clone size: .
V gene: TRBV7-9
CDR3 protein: CASSFRVNTGELFF
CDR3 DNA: TGTGCCAGCAGCTTCAGGGTCAACACCGGGGAGCTGTTTTTT

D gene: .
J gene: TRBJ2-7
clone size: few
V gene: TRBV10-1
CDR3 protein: CASSESQGKTYEQYF
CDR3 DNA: TGCGCCAGCAGTGAGTCTCAGGGTAAGACCTACGAGCAGTACTTC

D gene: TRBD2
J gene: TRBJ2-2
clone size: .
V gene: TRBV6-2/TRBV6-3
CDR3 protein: CASSYRSGGPDTGELFF
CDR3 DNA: TGTGCCAGCAGTTACAGGTCGGGGGGGCCCGACACCGGGGAGCTGTTTTTT

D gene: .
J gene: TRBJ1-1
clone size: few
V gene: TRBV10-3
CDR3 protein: CAISAPRSQLNTEAFF
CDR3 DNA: TGTGCCATCAGTGCTCCACGTTCACAACTGAACACTGAAGCTTTCTTT

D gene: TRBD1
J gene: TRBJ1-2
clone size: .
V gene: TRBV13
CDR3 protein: CASSLGGQGTGYTF
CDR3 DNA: TGTGCCAGCAGCTTAGGGGGACAGGGAACTGGCTACACCTTC

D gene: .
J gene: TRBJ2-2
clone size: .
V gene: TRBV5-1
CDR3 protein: CASSLERHGELFF
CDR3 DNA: TGCGCCAGCAGCTTGGAGCGGCACGGGGAGCTGTTTTTT

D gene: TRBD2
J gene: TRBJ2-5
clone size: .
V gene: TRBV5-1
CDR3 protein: CASSLQRGGETQYF
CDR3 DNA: TGCGCCAGCAGCTTGCAGCGGGGGGGTGAGACCCAGTACTTC

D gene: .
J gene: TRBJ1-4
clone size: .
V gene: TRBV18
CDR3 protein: CASSPNPGTTNEKLFF
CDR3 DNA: TGTGCCAGCTCACCAAATCCAGGAACAACTAATGAAAAACTGTTTTTT

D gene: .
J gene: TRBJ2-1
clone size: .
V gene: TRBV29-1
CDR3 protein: CSVRGRGSYNEQFF
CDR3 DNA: TGCAGCGTTCGGGGGCGGGGGTCCTACAATGAGCAGTTCTTC

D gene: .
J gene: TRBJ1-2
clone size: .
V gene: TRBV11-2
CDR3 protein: CASSPGPGYGYTF
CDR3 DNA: TGTGCCAGCAGCCCAGGCCCAGGGTATGGCTACACCTTC

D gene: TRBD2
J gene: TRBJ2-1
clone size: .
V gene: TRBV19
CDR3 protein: CASSRGGGRWHEQFF
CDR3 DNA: TGTGCCAGTAGCCGCGGGGGGGGCCGATGGCATGAGCAGTTCTTC

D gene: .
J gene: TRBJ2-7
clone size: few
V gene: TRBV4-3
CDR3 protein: CASSQPVLESEQYF
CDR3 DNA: TGCGCCAGCAGCCAACCCGTACTCGAATCCGAGCAGTACTTC

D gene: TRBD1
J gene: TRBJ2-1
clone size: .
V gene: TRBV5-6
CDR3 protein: CASSAGTGINEQFF
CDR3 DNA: TGTGCCAGCAGCGCAGGGACAGGGATCAATGAGCAGTTCTTC

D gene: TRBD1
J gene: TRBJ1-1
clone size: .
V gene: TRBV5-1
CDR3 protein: CASRPEQGETEAFF
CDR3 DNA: TGCGCCAGCAGACCCGAACAGGGGGAGACTGAAGCTTTCTTT

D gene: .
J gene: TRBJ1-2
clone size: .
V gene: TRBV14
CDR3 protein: CASSQDYRRLGGYTF
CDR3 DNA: TGTGCCAGCAGCCAAGATTACCGGAGGCTCGGAGGCTACACCTTC

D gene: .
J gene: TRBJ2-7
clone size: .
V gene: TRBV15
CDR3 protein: CATSRDQGYEQYF
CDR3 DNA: TGTGCCACCAGCAGAGATCAGGGCTACGAGCAGTACTTC

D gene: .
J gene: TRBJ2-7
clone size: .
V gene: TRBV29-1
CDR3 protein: CSVETDSNYEQYF
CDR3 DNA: TGCAGCGTTGAAACCGACAGTAACTACGAGCAGTACTTC

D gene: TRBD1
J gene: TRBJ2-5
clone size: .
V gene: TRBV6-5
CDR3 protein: CASTGDRIYQETQYF
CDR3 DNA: TGTGCCAGCACGGGGGACAGGATCTACCAAGAGACCCAGTACTTC

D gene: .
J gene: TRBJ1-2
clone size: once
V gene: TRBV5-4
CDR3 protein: CASSLAGGVYGYTF
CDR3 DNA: TGTGCCAGCAGCTTGGCCGGCGGGGTCTATGGCTACACCTTC

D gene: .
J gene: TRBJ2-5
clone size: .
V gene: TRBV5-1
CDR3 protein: CASSLAFGATQETQYF
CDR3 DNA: TGCGCCAGCAGCTTGGCCTTTGGGGCAACCCAGGAGACCCAGTACTTC

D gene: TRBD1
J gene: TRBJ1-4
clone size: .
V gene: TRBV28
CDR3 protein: CASSLFISVPQGEEKLFF
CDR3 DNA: TGTGCCAGCAGTTTATTTATCTCAGTTCCCCAGGGGGAGGAAAAACTGTTTTTT